A selection of T cell receptor beta chains follows, all from one sample in a study of cytomegalovirus exposure and HLA in healthy donors. Clones were sequenced by immunoSEQ multiplex PCR, and TCRdb holds only the in-frame ones, with some missing. The data show about 170,000 clones, about 80% seen once. Source material: PBMCs. Source of these receptors: a female donor in good health and CMV-seronegative. Both conserved end residues are part of each CDR3. Each record gives: CDR3 DNA, CDR3 protein, V gene, D gene, J gene, clone size. D genes are given only for firm matches. Size is stated for part of the rows, as once, few or many counts, or as a class when the clone is expanded.

cdr3_nt: TGTGCCAGCAGTGATCTGACAGGGGGCGACTATGGCTACACCTTC; cdr3_aa: CASSDLTGGDYGYTF; v_call: TRBV25-1; d_call: TRBD1; j_call: TRBJ1-2; clone_size: NA
cdr3_nt: TGTGCCAGCAGCGTTGCAGGGGGGTTGGTGCAGTACTTC; cdr3_aa: CASSVAGGLVQYF; v_call: TRBV9; d_call: NA; j_call: TRBJ2-7; clone_size: NA
cdr3_nt: TGTGCCAGCAGTGGCATACTAGCGGGAGTGAACGGGGAGCTGTTTTTT; cdr3_aa: CASSGILAGVNGELFF; v_call: TRBV2; d_call: TRBD2; j_call: TRBJ2-2; clone_size: few
cdr3_nt: TGTGCCAGCAGCTTACTGGCGGGAGGGACGTACGAGCAGTACTTC; cdr3_aa: CASSLLAGGTYEQYF; v_call: TRBV13; d_call: TRBD2; j_call: TRBJ2-7; clone_size: NA
cdr3_nt: TGCAGCGTTCCGGCGGGTTTTCCAACTAATGAAAAACTGTTTTTT; cdr3_aa: CSVPAGFPTNEKLFF; v_call: TRBV29-1; d_call: NA; j_call: TRBJ1-4; clone_size: NA
cdr3_nt: TGCGCCAGAAGCCGACAGCGACGGTCGCCCCAGCATTTT; cdr3_aa: CARSRQRRSPQHF; v_call: TRBV10-1; d_call: NA; j_call: TRBJ1-5; clone_size: NA
cdr3_nt: TGTGCCACCAGCAGCCACAGGGGACGGCCGAATAGCAATCAGCCCCAGCATTTT; cdr3_aa: CATSSHRGRPNSNQPQHF; v_call: TRBV15; d_call: TRBD1; j_call: TRBJ1-5; clone_size: NA
cdr3_nt: TGTGCCAGTCAGAGCGGGGGGGCCCACGAGCAGTACTTC; cdr3_aa: CASQSGGAHEQYF; v_call: TRBV19; d_call: TRBD2; j_call: TRBJ2-7; clone_size: NA
cdr3_nt: TGTGCCAGCAGCCGAGGGACAGGTTCGGTCGATGAAAAACTGTTTTTT; cdr3_aa: CASSRGTGSVDEKLFF; v_call: TRBV7-9; d_call: TRBD1; j_call: TRBJ1-4; clone_size: NA
cdr3_nt: TGTGCCAGCCGCTGTATGACTGGCATCTACGAGCAGTACTTC; cdr3_aa: CASRCMTGIYEQYF; v_call: TRBV9; d_call: NA; j_call: TRBJ2-7; clone_size: NA
cdr3_nt: TGTGCCAGCAGCTCCGGGACTAGCGGGAGATGGAATGAGCAGTTCTTC; cdr3_aa: CASSSGTSGRWNEQFF; v_call: TRBV5-4; d_call: TRBD2; j_call: TRBJ2-1; clone_size: NA
cdr3_nt: TGTGCCAGCAGCGGGGACAGTCTGACTGAAGCTTTCTTT; cdr3_aa: CASSGDSLTEAFF; v_call: TRBV5-6; d_call: TRBD1; j_call: TRBJ1-1; clone_size: NA
cdr3_nt: TGTGCCAGCAGCTCCCGACTAGCGGGAGCGGGGGAGACCCAGTACTTC; cdr3_aa: CASSSRLAGAGETQYF; v_call: TRBV11-1; d_call: TRBD2; j_call: TRBJ2-5; clone_size: NA
cdr3_nt: TGTGCCTGGAGTGTCTACGGGGTTGCCCAGCTCTCTGGAAACACCATATATTTT; cdr3_aa: CAWSVYGVAQLSGNTIYF; v_call: TRBV30; d_call: NA; j_call: TRBJ1-3; clone_size: NA
cdr3_nt: TGTGCCAGCAGCTTAACAGGGGGTGAGAGCGGAAAACTGTTTTTT; cdr3_aa: CASSLTGGESGKLFF; v_call: TRBV11-2; d_call: TRBD1; j_call: TRBJ1-4; clone_size: NA
cdr3_nt: TGTGCCAGCAGTGATGGTAGCGGGGGGACAGATACGCAGTATTTT; cdr3_aa: CASSDGSGGTDTQYF; v_call: TRBV6-4; d_call: TRBD2; j_call: TRBJ2-3; clone_size: few
cdr3_nt: TGTGCCAGCAGAAGAACAGGGGGTGGTGGCTATGGCTACACCTTC; cdr3_aa: CASRRTGGGGYGYTF; v_call: TRBV27; d_call: TRBD1; j_call: TRBJ1-2; clone_size: NA
cdr3_nt: TGTGCCAGCAGCTCTCTTCGTGGACAGGGAAGACAAGAGACCCAGTACTTC; cdr3_aa: CASSSLRGQGRQETQYF; v_call: TRBV7-8; d_call: TRBD1; j_call: TRBJ2-5; clone_size: NA
cdr3_nt: TGTGCCAGTAGTCCTAGCACAGATACGCAGTATTTT; cdr3_aa: CASSPSTDTQYF; v_call: TRBV19; d_call: NA; j_call: TRBJ2-3; clone_size: NA
cdr3_nt: TGTGCCAGCACCACAGGGTTAGCCAAAAACATTCAGTACTTC; cdr3_aa: CASTTGLAKNIQYF; v_call: TRBV27; d_call: NA; j_call: TRBJ2-4; clone_size: NA
cdr3_nt: TGTGCCAGCAGCCAAGACGTCGGAAACACCATATATTTT; cdr3_aa: CASSQDVGNTIYF; v_call: TRBV14; d_call: NA; j_call: TRBJ1-3; clone_size: NA
cdr3_nt: TGTGCCAGCAGTGAAAGAGCGGGGGGGCAACCTGAGCAGTTCTTC; cdr3_aa: CASSERAGGQPEQFF; v_call: TRBV2; d_call: TRBD2; j_call: TRBJ2-1; clone_size: few
cdr3_nt: TGTGCCAGCAGCGCCCGGACAGGGTTTGGCTACACCTTC; cdr3_aa: CASSARTGFGYTF; v_call: TRBV7-2; d_call: TRBD1; j_call: TRBJ1-2; clone_size: NA
cdr3_nt: TGTGCCAGCAGCTTCGGGACAGGGGCCTTGGAGCAGTACTTC; cdr3_aa: CASSFGTGALEQYF; v_call: TRBV5-6; d_call: TRBD1; j_call: TRBJ2-5; clone_size: NA
cdr3_nt: TGTGCCATCAGTGGGCCGGGGGGCCCCTACGAGCAGTACTTC; cdr3_aa: CAISGPGGPYEQYF; v_call: TRBV10-3; d_call: NA; j_call: TRBJ2-7; clone_size: NA
cdr3_nt: TGCGCCAGCAGACCCGGACAGAACAACGAGCAGTACTTC; cdr3_aa: CASRPGQNNEQYF; v_call: TRBV5-1; d_call: NA; j_call: TRBJ2-7; clone_size: NA
cdr3_nt: TGTGCCTGGATTCTGGGCTCAGCGGTGAACACCGGGGAGCTGTTTTTT; cdr3_aa: CAWILGSAVNTGELFF; v_call: TRBV30; d_call: NA; j_call: TRBJ2-2; clone_size: NA
cdr3_nt: TGTGCCACCACCCCGGGACAGGGGGCATATGGCTACACCTTC; cdr3_aa: CATTPGQGAYGYTF; v_call: TRBV19; d_call: TRBD1; j_call: TRBJ1-2; clone_size: NA
cdr3_nt: TGTGCCAGTAGCCGGGGGTTTAATGAGCAGTTCTTC; cdr3_aa: CASSRGFNEQFF; v_call: TRBV19; d_call: NA; j_call: TRBJ2-1; clone_size: few
cdr3_nt: TGTGCCAGCAGTGAAGGAGGGTCTAGCACAGATACGCAGTATTTT; cdr3_aa: CASSEGGSSTDTQYF; v_call: TRBV2; d_call: NA; j_call: TRBJ2-3; clone_size: few
cdr3_nt: TGCACCAGCAGCCAAGATGGACGGCGGGGAGACGCAGATACGCAGTATTTT; cdr3_aa: CTSSQDGRRGDADTQYF; v_call: TRBV1; d_call: NA; j_call: TRBJ2-3; clone_size: NA
cdr3_nt: TGTGCCAGCAGTTCAGACAGGGGGCGAAACTATGGCTACACCTTC; cdr3_aa: CASSSDRGRNYGYTF; v_call: TRBV7-3; d_call: TRBD1; j_call: TRBJ1-2; clone_size: NA
cdr3_nt: TGTGCCAGCAGTTACTCGACGCCCAGAGGAGGCTACACCTTC; cdr3_aa: CASSYSTPRGGYTF; v_call: TRBV6-5; d_call: NA; j_call: TRBJ1-2; clone_size: NA